This TCR beta chain was recorded in a study of T cell responses to AZD1222 COVID-19 vaccine. TCRdb's copy holds only in-frame clones and misses some; the assay was immunoSEQ multiplex PCR. The table has some 150,000 clones, about 92% seen once. Second-dose timings of about 4 or about 12 weeks were pooled. Per the germline V gene, CDR1 is KGHSH and CDR2 is LQKENI. The CDR3 has 13 amino acids. With 5 bases clipped from V and 5 bases from J, the junction kept 2 bases outside the gene matches. Overall study results and limits: CD4 TCRs linked to vaccination spanned spike, dominating at 160-218 and 743-854. Donors skewed white British and female; clonal diversity was possibly underestimated.

Regarding this clone: Its cognate antigen is unknown.

Sequenced here: peripheral blood, sampled 28 days after the second AZD1222 dose. The TCR originated in an adult who received the AZD1222 COVID-19 vaccine. The chain recombines TRBV18 with TRBJ2-5, with 10 bases matching TRBD1. DNA of the CDR3: TGTGCCAGCTCAACGGGACAGGGGGAGACCCAGTACTTC. Residues: CASSTGQGETQYF.